The 25 T cell receptor beta chains in this list originate from one sample, sequenced in a study of blood T cell repertoires in COVID-19. Clones were read by immunoSEQ multiplex PCR, and TCRdb kept only the in-frame ones, dropping some. The sample contains hundreds of thousands of clones, 89% of which appear only once. Specimen: PBMCs or T cells enriched from blood (not recorded which). The receptors stem from a middle-aged woman who had recovered from COVID-19.

In this sample, this clone turned up a few times. V and J are TRBV19 and TRBJ1-5; possible D gene TRBD1, 6 bases. V was clipped by 5 bases and J by 1 base, with 15 bases between them. This CDR3 is 16 amino acids long. From germline, CDR1 is LNHDA and CDR2 SQIVND (reference sequence). In DNA form, the CDR3 reads TGTGCCAGTAGTCCGCGGACAGCGACGAGCAATCAGCCCCAGCATTTT. Amino acid sequence: CASSPRTATSNQPQHF.

This chain joins TRBV18 and TRBJ1-1; D may be TRBD1 (6 bases). The CDR3 length is 15 residues. The V end was cut by 1 base, the J end by 0 bases, with 9 bases between. Germline lookup yields CDR1 KGHSH and CDR2 LQKENI. The CDR3 here is CASSPREGVNTEAFF. The CDR3, as DNA: TGTGCCAGCTCACCACGTGAGGGGGTGAACACTGAAGCTTTCTTT.

The chain is built from TRBV11-3 and TRBJ2-7, with D perhaps matching TRBD1 (6 bases). Trimming removed 0 bases from V and 6 bases from J, with 24 bases in between. Germline values: CDR1 SGHNT, CDR2 YENEEA. CDR3 length: 18 residues. The CDR3 nucleotides read TGTGCCAGCAGCTTAGATGGAGTCGCAGGGGTCAGCTCTAGCGAGCAGTACTTC. This codes for CASSLDGVAGVSSSEQYF.

The genes are TRBV6-5 and TRBJ2-7, with 8 nucleotides matching TRBD2. CDR3 length equals 15 residues. CDR1 and CDR2 from the germline V gene are MNHEY and SVGAGI. V trimming: 6 bases; J trimming: 5 bases; junction bases outside the gene matches: 12. Written as DNA, the CDR3 is TGTGCCAGCAGAACGAGCGGGAGTAATGCCGACGAGCAGTACTTC. It is translated as CASRTSGSNADEQYF.

J is TRBJ2-5 and V is TRBV5-1, with TRBD2 as a possible D gene (6 bases). V gave up 4 bases and J gave up 2 bases, with 9 bases separating them. This CDR3 spans 13 amino acids. Germline loops: CDR1 SGHRS, CDR2 YFSETQ. CDR3 sequence: CASSPGLQETQYF. CDR3 bases: TGCGCCAGCAGCCCGGGACTGCAAGAGACCCAGTACTTC. Supplemented by reference TRBV5-1 and TRBJ2-5, the full variable domain reads KAGVTQTPRYLIKTRGQQVTLSCSPISGHRSVSWYQQTPGQGLQFLFEYFSETQRNKGNFPGRFSGRQFSNSRSEMNVSTLELGDSALYLCASSPGLQETQYFGPGTRLLVL.

This CDR3 reads CASSRAGETSIAKNIQYF. CDR3 nucleotides: TGTGCCAGCAGCCGGGCAGGGGAAACCTCTATAGCCAAAAACATTCAGTACTTC. The rearrangement links TRBV3-1 (or the pseudogene TRBV3-2) to TRBJ2-4, with D possibly matching TRBD1 (6 bases). Between the trimmed V and J ends, which lost 4 bases and 0 bases, there was a span of 19 bases. Per the germline V gene, CDR1 is LGHDT and CDR2 is YNNKEL (reference sequence). There are 18 residues in the CDR3.

This chain uses TRBV30 with TRBJ2-2; D perhaps matches TRBD1 (5 bases). The CDR3 is 15 amino acids. Per the germline V gene, CDR1 is GTSNPN and CDR2 is SVGIG (reference sequence). V was clipped by 0 bases and J by 3 bases, with 11 bases between them. In DNA form, the CDR3 reads TGTGCCTGGAGTGTAGGCAGGGCGGACACCGGGGAGCTGTTTTTT. Residues: CAWSVGRADTGELFF.

This chain links TRBV3-1 (or the pseudogene TRBV3-2) with TRBJ2-7; 12 nucleotides agree with TRBD2. The CDR3 is 15 amino acids. The V gene end was trimmed by 0 bases and the J gene end by 7 bases; junction bases not matched to a gene: 4. Germline V lookup: CDR1 LGHDT, CDR2 YNNKEL (reference sequence). CDR3 loop: CASSQETSGRIEQYF. The DNA for the CDR3 is TGTGCCAGCAGCCAAGAGACTAGCGGGAGAATAGAGCAGTACTTC.

This clone was observed a few times. The rearrangement links TRBV6-5 to TRBJ1-2; D uncertain. The V gene's germline CDR1 is MNHEY and CDR2 SVGAGI. The V end lost 3 bases, the J end lost 2 bases, and 10 bases lay between the germline ends. The CDR3 sequence is 14 residues long. The CDR3 nucleotides are TGTGCCAGCAGTTATCAACGGGTGAACTATGGCTACACCTTC. It specifies CASSYQRVNYGYTF.

The CDR3 here is CATRTTGETEAFF. The CDR3 coding sequence is TGTGCCACCAGAACGACAGGGGAGACTGAAGCTTTCTTT. The chain combines TRBV15 with TRBJ1-1; 8 bases agree with TRBD1. The J segment lost 5 bases and the V segment lost 6 bases, leaving 5 bases of the junction unmatched. Germline CDR1 is LNHNV and CDR2 is YYDKDF (reference sequence). This CDR3 contains 13 residues.

The rearrangement joins TRBV5-1 to TRBJ1-6; tentative D call: TRBD1 (5 bases). Looked up from germline, CDR1 is SGHRS and CDR2 is YFSETQ. The CDR3 runs 14 residues. V lost 0 bases and J lost 7, with 8 bases in between. This CDR3 reads CASSLGGENSPLHF. The CDR3, as DNA: TGCGCCAGCAGCTTGGGGGGCGAGAATTCACCCCTCCACTTT.

As concerns this clone: Other DNA sequences of this sample code for an identical CDR3. The rearrangement links TRBV18 to TRBJ2-7, with 9 nucleotides matching TRBD1. The CDR3 length is 15 residues. The germline V gene has CDR1 KGHSH and CDR2 LQKENI. V trimming: 3 bases; J trimming: 4 bases; junction bases outside the gene matches: 7. The CDR3: CASSPTPGQGYEQYF. DNA of the CDR3: TGTGCCAGCTCACCGACCCCCGGACAGGGGTACGAGCAGTACTTC.

The chain recombines TRBV5-4 with TRBJ2-7; a weak D match, TRBD1 (7 bases). The CDR3 consists of 15 residues. V lost 1 base to trimming and J lost 0 bases, with 11 bases between them. From germline, CDR1 is SGHNT and CDR2 YYREEE (reference sequence). The CDR3 is CASSLQGGNSYEQYF. For the CDR3, the DNA is TGTGCCAGCAGCTTGCAGGGGGGAAACTCCTACGAGCAGTACTTC.

The genes are TRBV7-8 and TRBJ2-1, with 9 bases that match TRBD2. This CDR3 has 14 amino acids. CDR1 and CDR2 (germline): SGHVS, FQNEAQ. The trim removed 4 bases at V and 9 bases at J, leaving 7 bases unmatched. Here the CDR3 DNA reads TGTGCCAGCAGCTACCTAGCGGGATCGTTTGAGCAGTTCTTC. Protein sequence: CASSYLAGSFEQFF.

In nucleotides, the CDR3 is TGCGCCAGCAGCCAAACCGCGGCCGAACTAGCCTACGAGCAGTACTTC. It codes for CASSQTAAELAYEQYF. V and J are TRBV4-1 and TRBJ2-7; TRBD2 is a possible D gene (5 bases). V lost 2 bases, J lost 2 bases, and 16 bases lay in between. Germline V gene data show CDR1 as MGHRA and CDR2 as YSYEKL. The CDR3 has 16 amino acids.

This clone was seen just once. This chain joins TRBV6-5 and TRBJ1-5; perhaps TRBD1 as D (5 bases). Trimming left V 2 bases short and J 2 bases short, with 10 bases between. The CDR3 length is 15 residues. Germline-derived CDR1 and CDR2 are MNHEY and SVGAGI. This CDR3 reads CASSYGGLGNQPQHF. The CDR3 nucleotides are TGTGCCAGCAGTTACGGGGGGTTAGGCAATCAGCCCCAGCATTTT.

The gene calls are TRBV10-3 and TRBJ2-5, with TRBD1 as a possible D gene (5 bases). Germline CDR1 and CDR2: ENHRY and SYGVKD. V was pared by 2 bases and J by 4 bases, with 8 bases between. CDR3 length: 13 amino acids. Here the CDR3 reads CAISESQGETQYF. DNA for the CDR3: TGTGCCATCAGTGAGAGTCAGGGAGAGACCCAGTACTTC.

The genes are TRBV19 and TRBJ2-7; 9 nucleotides line up with TRBD2. The CDR3 has 15 residues. Per germline, CDR1 LNHDA and CDR2 SQIVND (reference sequence). The V segment lost 1 base and the J segment 3 bases; nucleotides outside the gene matches: 4. CDR3 bases: TGTGCCAGTAGTATAGGACTAGCGGATTACTACGAGCAGTACTTC. It specifies CASSIGLADYYEQYF.

CDR3 sequence (DNA): TGTGCCACCTCAAGGGGCAGGAACACCGGGGAGCTGTTTTTT. Its protein is CATSRGRNTGELFF. The V call is TRBV27, the J call TRBJ2-2; the D gene is possibly TRBD1 (5 bases). Germline CDR1 and CDR2: MNHEY and SMNVEV (reference sequence). Trimming left V 10 bases short and J 1 base short, with 13 bases between. The CDR3 runs to 14 residues.

This sequence joins TRBV7-9 and TRBJ2-5, with D possibly being TRBD1 (6 bases). The ends were cut back, 5 bases at V and 0 bases at J, with 19 bases in the middle. The length of the CDR3 is 17 residues. Germline V gene sequence: CDR1 SEHNR, CDR2 FQNEAQ (reference sequence). The CDR3 region has the DNA TGTGCCAGCAGCAAGAATGGGGGCCGCATGTACCAAGAGACCCAGTACTTC. Residues: CASSKNGGRMYQETQYF. Full variable domain (rest looked up from reference TRBV7-9 and TRBJ2-5): DTGVSQNPRHKITKRGQNVTFRCDPISEHNRLYWYRQTLGQGPEFLTYFQNEAQLEKSRLLSDRFSAERPKGSFSTLEIQRTEQGDSAMYLCASSKNGGRMYQETQYFGPGTRLLVL.

The CDR3 region has the DNA TGTGCCAGCAGCGGGGGACTAGCGATCAAGGGTGGGGAGCAGTTCTTC. Amino acids: CASSGGLAIKGGEQFF. J is TRBJ2-1 and V is TRBV7-9; 10 bases match TRBD2. The germline gives CDR1 SEHNR, CDR2 FQNEAQ (reference sequence). The V segment lost 5 bases and the J segment 10 bases; nucleotides outside the gene matches: 14. The CDR3 has 16 residues.

The chain recombines TRBV2 with TRBJ1-6, with TRBD1 matching 8 bases. Germline assignment: CDR1 SNHLY and CDR2 FYNNEI. The length of the CDR3 is 14 residues. V lost 7 bases and J lost 9; bases outside the gene matches: 8. The CDR3 loop is CASNPDRGSSPLHF. The DNA for the CDR3 is TGTGCCAGCAACCCCGACAGGGGTAGTTCACCCCTCCACTTT. Using reference TRBV2 and TRBJ1-6 for the parts outside the CDR3, the full variable domain is EPEVTQTPSHQVTQMGQEVILRCVPISNHLYFYWYRQILGQKVEFLVSFYNNEISEKSEIFDDQFSVERPDGSNFTLKIRSTKLEDSAMYFCASNPDRGSSPLHFGNGTRLTVT.

V gene TRBV27 combines with J gene TRBJ2-7, with 7 bases lining up with TRBD1. The junction had 3 bases not matched to a gene; V was cut back by 5 bases and J by 2 bases. This CDR3 contains 13 residues. Germline CDR1 is MNHEY and CDR2 is SMNVEV (reference sequence). The CDR3 spells CASSLGTAYEQYF. The CDR3 coding sequence is TGTGCCAGCAGTCTCGGGACAGCCTACGAGCAGTACTTC.

The chain joins TRBV2 to TRBJ2-1; D is possibly TRBD1 (5 bases). The CDR3 is made up of 13 amino acids. V dropped 3 bases and J dropped 4 bases, with 7 bases sitting between them. The V gene's germline CDR1 is SNHLY and CDR2 FYNNEI. The CDR3 loop reads CASSEGPYNEQFF. Written as DNA, the CDR3 is TGTGCCAGCAGTGAGGGGCCTTACAATGAGCAGTTCTTC.

The chain uses TRBV6-5 and TRBJ2-5; 11 bases agree with TRBD2. V dropped 2 bases and J dropped 6; count of bases not matched to a gene: 2. This CDR3 comprises 14 residues. CDR1 is MNHEY, CDR2 SVGAGI, per germline. CDR3 loop: CASSYTSGSKTQYF. CDR3 nucleotides: TGTGCCAGCAGTTACACTAGCGGGAGTAAGACCCAGTACTTC.